This record looks at one T cell receptor (beta chain) sequence and its context. The antigen is unknown. All patients reached thyroid surgery having received no treatment beforehand. In the authors' workflow: CDR3 was compared across clinicopathological groups, and the resulting differences were used to build a distant-metastasis classifier for papillary thyroid cancer. Using MiXCR, TCRdb reanalyzed the PCR reads. Here the V and J calls rest on TCRdb's processing, not on the authors' analysis. Seen here are about 39,000 clones, approximately 20% observed once, and the top ten hold roughly 13%. This CDR3 spans 14 amino acids. J was trimmed by 7 bases and V by 1 base; bases with no gene match: 6. Germline loops: CDR1 DFQATT, CDR2 SNEGSKA (reference sequence). This specimen comes from a study of metastatic and nonmetastatic thyroid tumors. Study-wide results and limits: The study reportedly found significantly higher TCR beta diversity in malignant thyroid tumors than benign nodules, in blood and tumor.

J is TRBJ1-2 and V is TRBV20-1, with TRBD1 matching over 10 bases. The receptor was isolated from a female donor with papillary thyroid cancer or a benign thyroid nodule (not recorded which). Some clones in this sample may be carry-over from other donors' samples. The sequenced sample consisted of tumor tissue. The CDR3 loop is CSARALGQGGGYTF. In DNA form, the CDR3 reads TGCAGTGCTAGAGCCCTTGGACAGGGGGGTGGCTACACCTTC.